The rows below give T cell receptor beta chains drawn from one sample of a study of a mutant IDH1 vaccine in newly diagnosed glioma. The antigens these receptors bind are not known. Using immunoSEQ multiplex PCR, the repertoire was profiled, and TCRdb retains in-frame clones only, with some absent. This sample has roughly 40,000 clones, with around 83% found just once. The source material was PBMCs, sampled from a glioma patient whose treatment included an IDH1 peptide vaccine. The receptors come from a woman aged 45-60 years with glioma. Each CDR3 is given with its conserved first and last residue. A D gene is named only where the DNA matches it firmly. Clone size is stated in some rows and not others, as once, few, many or a class when expanded.

CDR3 length	V gene	D gene	clone size	J gene	CDR3 protein	CDR3 DNA
14	TRBV27	NA	once	TRBJ1-5	CASKRTVLNQPQHF	TGTGCCAGCAAGAGAACAGTACTGAATCAGCCCCAGCATTTT
11	TRBV7-9	NA	NA	TRBJ1-2	CASGLGRGYTF	TGTGCCAGCGGCCTCGGTCGAGGCTACACCTTC
11	TRBV20-1	NA	NA	TRBJ2-7	CSANQIYEQYF	TGCAGTGCTAACCAGATCTACGAGCAGTACTTC
15	TRBV4-2	NA	NA	TRBJ2-7	CASSQEEEAAYEQYF	TGTGCCAGCAGCCAAGAGGAAGAGGCAGCCTACGAGCAGTACTTC
13	TRBV30	NA	NA	TRBJ1-1	CALGYLLNTEAFF	TGTGCCTTGGGGTACTTGTTGAACACTGAAGCTTTCTTT
13	TRBV19	NA	few	TRBJ2-5	CASSSGLRETQYF	TGTGCCAGTAGTTCCGGATTACGGGAGACCCAGTACTTC
14	TRBV19	TRBD1	NA	TRBJ1-2	CASSTDRASYGYTF	TGTGCCAGTAGTACCGACAGGGCTTCGTATGGCTACACCTTC
13	TRBV11-1	TRBD1	NA	TRBJ1-1	CASAGQRNTEAFF	TGTGCCAGCGCGGGACAGCGGAACACTGAAGCTTTCTTT
14	TRBV2	NA	NA	TRBJ2-7	CAGGAARSSYEQYF	TGTGCCGGGGGGGCAGCGCGATCCTCCTACGAGCAGTACTTC
18	TRBV30	TRBD1	NA	TRBJ1-2	CAWSVIVFQGGLNYGYTF	TGTGCCTGGAGTGTAATCGTGTTCCAGGGGGGTCTTAACTATGGCTACACCTTC
15	TRBV7-9	NA	NA	TRBJ2-5	CASSLRPTKRETQYF	TGTGCCAGCAGCTTACGCCCAACGAAGCGAGAGACCCAGTACTTC
13	TRBV7-9	NA	NA	TRBJ2-7	CASSLAQGAGAYF	TGTGCCAGCAGCTTAGCACAGGGCGCGGGAGCGTACTTC